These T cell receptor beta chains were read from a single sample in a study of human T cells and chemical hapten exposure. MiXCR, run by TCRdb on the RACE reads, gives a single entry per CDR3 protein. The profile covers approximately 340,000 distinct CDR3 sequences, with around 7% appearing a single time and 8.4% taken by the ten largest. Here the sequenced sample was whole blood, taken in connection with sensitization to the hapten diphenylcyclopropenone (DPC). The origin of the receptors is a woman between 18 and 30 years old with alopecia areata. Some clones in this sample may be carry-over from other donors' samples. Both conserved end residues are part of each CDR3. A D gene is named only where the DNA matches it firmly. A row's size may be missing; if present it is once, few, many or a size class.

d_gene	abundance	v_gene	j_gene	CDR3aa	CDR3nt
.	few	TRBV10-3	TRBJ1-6	CATSENSPLHF	TGTGCCACCTCGGAGAATTCACCCCTCCACTTT
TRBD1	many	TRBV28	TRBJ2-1	CASSSPGTGGINEQFF	TGTGCCAGCAGTTCTCCCGGGACAGGGGGCATAAATGAGCAGTTCTTC
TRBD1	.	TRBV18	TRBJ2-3	CASSPDRAMSTQYF	TGTGCCAGCTCACCAGACAGGGCCATGAGTACGCAGTATTTT
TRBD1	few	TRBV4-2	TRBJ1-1	CASSQGDRAETEAFF	TGTGCCAGCAGCCAAGGAGACAGGGCCGAGACTGAAGCTTTCTTT
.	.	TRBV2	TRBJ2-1	CASSEGVGTHNEQFF	TGTGCCAGCAGTGAAGGGGTGGGGACACACAATGAGCAGTTCTTC
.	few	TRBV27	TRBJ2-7	CASTPSGWNYEQYF	TGTGCCAGCACCCCGTCGGGGTGGAACTACGAGCAGTACTTC
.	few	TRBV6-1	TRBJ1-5	CASRMDSAQHF	TGTGCCAGCAGGATGGACAGTGCTCAGCATTTT
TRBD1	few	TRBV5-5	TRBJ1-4	CASSLQGGMGEKLFF	TGTGCCAGCAGCTTGCAAGGGGGCATGGGAGAAAAACTGTTTTTT
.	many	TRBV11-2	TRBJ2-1	CASSLRDQSSYNEQFF	TGTGCCAGCAGCTTAAGGGACCAAAGCTCCTACAATGAGCAGTTCTTC
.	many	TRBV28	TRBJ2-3	CASRLSNQDTQYF	TGTGCCAGCAGGTTATCTAACCAAGATACGCAGTATTTT
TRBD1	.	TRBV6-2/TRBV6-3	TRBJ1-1	CASGQPGGRTEAFF	TGTGCCAGCGGCCAACCAGGGGGAAGAACTGAAGCTTTCTTT
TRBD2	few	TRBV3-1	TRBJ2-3	CASSHLTLSGGGTDTQYF	TGTGCCAGCAGCCACCTCACCCTGAGCGGGGGGGGCACAGATACGCAGTATTTT
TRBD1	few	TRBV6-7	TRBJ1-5	CAGRQGLQPQHF	TGTGCCGGAAGACAGGGACTTCAGCCCCAGCATTTT
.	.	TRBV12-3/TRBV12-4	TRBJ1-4	CASTGGGEKLFF	TGTGCCAGCACCGGGGGAGGAGAAAAACTGTTTTTT
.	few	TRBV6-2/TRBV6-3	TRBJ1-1	CASSRQGLESFF	TGTGCCAGCAGCCGGCAGGGGCTTGAGTCTTTCTTT
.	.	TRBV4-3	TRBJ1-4	CASSQGSGVNEKLFF	TGCGCCAGCAGCCAAGGTTCGGGTGTTAATGAAAAACTGTTTTTT
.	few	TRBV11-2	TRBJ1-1	CASSLSALNTEAFF	TGTGCCAGCAGCTTAAGCGCGTTAAACACTGAAGCTTTCTTT
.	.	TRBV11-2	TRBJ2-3	CASSSPATAAWGDTQYF	TGTGCCAGCAGCTCCCCCGCAACGGCGGCGTGGGGGGATACGCAGTATTTT
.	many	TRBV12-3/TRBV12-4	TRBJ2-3	CASTWDIGGDTQYF	TGTGCCAGCACCTGGGACATCGGAGGAGATACGCAGTATTTT
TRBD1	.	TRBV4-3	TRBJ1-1	CASSHGTGLTEAFF	TGCGCCAGCAGCCATGGGACAGGGCTGACTGAAGCTTTCTTT
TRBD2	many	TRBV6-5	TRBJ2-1	CASTLLQAGGPNEQFF	TGTGCCAGCACCCTCTTGCAAGCGGGGGGGCCAAATGAGCAGTTCTTC
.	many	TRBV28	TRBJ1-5	CASSSRGLYSNQPQHF	TGTGCCAGCAGTTCCCGCGGGCTGTATAGCAATCAGCCCCAGCATTTT
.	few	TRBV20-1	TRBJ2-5	CSAERNAQETQYF	TGCAGTGCCGAACGGAACGCCCAAGAGACCCAGTACTTC
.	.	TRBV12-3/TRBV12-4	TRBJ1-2	CASSPRESPIYGYTF	TGTGCCAGCAGTCCACGGGAGAGTCCCATCTATGGCTACACCTTC
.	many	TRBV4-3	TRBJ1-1	CASSQDLAGAGTEAFF	TGCGCCAGCAGCCAAGATTTGGCAGGGGCAGGGACTGAAGCTTTCTTT
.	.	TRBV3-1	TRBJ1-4	CASSREVGGGLFF	TGTGCCAGCAGCCGAGAAGTCGGAGGGGGACTGTTTTTT
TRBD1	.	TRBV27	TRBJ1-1	CASSRKGTGGLRGTEAFF	TGTGCCAGCAGTAGGAAAGGGACAGGGGGTTTGAGGGGCACTGAAGCTTTCTTT
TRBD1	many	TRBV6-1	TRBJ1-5	CASRSGQSLYSNQPQHF	TGTGCCAGCAGATCGGGACAGTCCCTCTATAGCAATCAGCCCCAGCATTTT
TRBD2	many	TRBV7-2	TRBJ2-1	CASSTPTSGIRSYNEQFF	TGTGCCAGCAGTACCCCGACTAGCGGGATACGCTCCTACAATGAGCAGTTCTTC
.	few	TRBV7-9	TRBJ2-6	CASSLFGTNVLTF	TGTGCCAGCAGCTTATTTGGGACCAACGTCCTGACTTTC
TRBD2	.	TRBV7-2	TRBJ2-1	CASSPIAGGNNEQFF	TGTGCCAGCAGCCCTATAGCGGGGGGGAACAATGAGCAGTTCTTC
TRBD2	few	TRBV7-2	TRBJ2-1	CASSSQRGAMYEQFF	TGTGCCAGCAGCTCCCAGCGGGGGGCCATGTATGAGCAGTTCTTC
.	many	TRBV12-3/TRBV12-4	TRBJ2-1	CASSPDNEQFF	TGTGCCAGCAGTCCAGACAATGAGCAGTTCTTC
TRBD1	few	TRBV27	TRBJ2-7	CASSLSSRGQVQYF	TGTGCCAGCAGTTTATCGAGCAGGGGGCAGGTGCAGTACTTC
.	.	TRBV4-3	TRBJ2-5	CASSQWERAQETQYF	TGCGCCAGCAGCCAATGGGAGAGGGCCCAAGAGACCCAGTACTTC